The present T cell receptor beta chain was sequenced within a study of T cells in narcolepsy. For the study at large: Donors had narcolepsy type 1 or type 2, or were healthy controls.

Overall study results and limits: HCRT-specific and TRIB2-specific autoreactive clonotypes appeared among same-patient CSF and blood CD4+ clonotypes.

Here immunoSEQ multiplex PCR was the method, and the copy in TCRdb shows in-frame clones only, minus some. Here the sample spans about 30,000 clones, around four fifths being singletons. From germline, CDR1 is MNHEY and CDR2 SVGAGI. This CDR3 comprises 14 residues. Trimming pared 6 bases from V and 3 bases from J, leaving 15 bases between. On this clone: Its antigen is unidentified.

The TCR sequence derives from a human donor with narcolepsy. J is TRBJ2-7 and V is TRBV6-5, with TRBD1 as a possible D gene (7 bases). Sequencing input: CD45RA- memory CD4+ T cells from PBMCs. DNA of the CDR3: TGTGCCAGCAGCCCGCCAGGGGGGCACTACGAGCAGTACTTC. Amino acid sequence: CASSPPGGHYEQYF.